The next 12 T cell receptor beta chains were all read from a single sample in a study of shared clonotypes between healthy human individuals. Generated by immunoSEQ multiplex PCR, the TCRdb table keeps only in-frame clones and is missing some. The sample lists some 1,600,000 clones; 98% were seen once. The sequenced sample was naive CD4+ T cells sorted from blood. Subset defined: CD45RA+ positively selected. The source of these receptors is a man aged 30 to 39 in good health.

The CDR3 bases are TGCGCCAGCAGTAGGGGCTTGCACACAGATACGCAGTATTTT. This encodes CASSRGLHTDTQYF. This rearrangement joins TRBV10-1 to TRBJ2-3; TRBD1 might be the D (5 bases). Trimming took 5 bases from V and 2 from J, leaving 11 bases between them. The V gene's germline CDR1 is WNHNN and CDR2 SYGVQD (reference sequence). This CDR3 spans 14 amino acids.

This sequence joins TRBV5-4 and TRBJ2-7; tentatively, D is TRBD1 (5 bases). CDR1 and CDR2 (germline): SGHNT, YYREEE (reference sequence). The V end lost 2 bases, the J end lost 3 bases, and 15 bases lay between the germline ends. This CDR3 region has 15 residues. The CDR3, as DNA: TGTGCCAGCAGCTTTTCGGCCAGGGCCAACTACGAGCAGTACTTC. It yields the protein CASSFSARANYEQYF.

This clone was detected only once. The chain links TRBV29-1 to TRBJ2-7; D is ambiguous. The CDR3 covers 14 residues. V was shortened by 3 bases and J by 2 bases, with 14 bases between the two germline ends. Germline CDR1 reads SQVTM; CDR2 reads ANQGSEA. CDR3 residues: CSVEGAPGAYEQYF. The CDR3 DNA is TGCAGCGTTGAGGGCGCCCCGGGTGCCTACGAGCAGTACTTC.

The chain has TRBV28 and TRBJ2-7, with D uncertain. CDR1 is MDHEN and CDR2 is SYDVKM in the germline V gene. V was trimmed by 1 base and J by 3 bases, leaving 10 bases between them. The CDR3 contains 14 residues. CDR3 in DNA: TGTGCCAGCAGTTTATACCTGGAGTACTACGAGCAGTACTTC. Protein product: CASSLYLEYYEQYF.

The count of this clone is one. This sequence joins TRBV10-3 and TRBJ1-4; no definite D call. The V gene's germline CDR1 is ENHRY and CDR2 SYGVKD. The V gene lost 3 bases and the J gene lost 6 bases, with 5 bases spanning the gap. The CDR3 is made up of 12 amino acids. CDR3 nucleotides: TGTGCCATCAGTGAAGGGTATGAAAAACTGTTTTTT. It encodes CAISEGYEKLFF.

V is TRBV28 and J is TRBJ2-4; a possible D gene is TRBD2 (5 bases). With 3 bases removed from V and 1 base from J, the gap between germline ends came to 10 bases. The CDR3 is 15 residues long. The germline CDR1 and CDR2 sequences are MDHEN and SYDVKM. The CDR3 region is CASSFWESAKNIQYF. In nucleotides, the CDR3 is TGTGCCAGCAGTTTTTGGGAGTCGGCCAAAAACATTCAGTACTTC.

The rearrangement joins TRBV29-1 to TRBJ1-4; D not resolved. This CDR3 comprises 13 residues. V gave up 7 bases and J gave up 7 bases, with 16 bases separating them. Germline CDR1 is SQVTM and CDR2 is ANQGSEA. For the CDR3, the DNA is TGCAGCGCACGAGGGTACGGGTTTGAAAAACTGTTTTTT. Protein: CSARGYGFEKLFF.

V usage is TRBV7-8 and J usage is TRBJ2-5; D is undetermined. This CDR3 comprises 13 residues. V shed 4 bases and J shed 5 bases, with 11 bases lying between them. CDR1 is SGHVS and CDR2 is FQNEAQ in the germline V gene. The CDR3 bases are TGTGCCAGCAGCTCCTCAGGTGGGGAGACCCAGTACTTC. This codes for CASSSSGGETQYF.

With respect to this clone: The sample has other DNA sequences that encode this CDR3 too. The chain combines TRBV28 with TRBJ2-7; 8 bases match TRBD2. Germline lookup yields CDR1 MDHEN and CDR2 SYDVKM. The CDR3 sequence is 14 residues long. The V and J ends lost 6 bases and 4 bases, in that order; junction bases with no gene match: 8. The CDR3 DNA reads as TGTGCCAGCAGACCAAGCGGGAGAGGGTACGAGCAGTACTTC. This codes for CASRPSGRGYEQYF. Full variable domain (remainder filled in from reference TRBV28 and TRBJ2-7): DVKVTQSSRYLVKRTGEKVFLECVQDMDHENMFWYRQDPGLGLRLIYFSYDVKMKEKGDIPEGYSVSREKKERFSLILESASTNQTSMYLCASRPSGRGYEQYFGPGTRLTVT.

The chain employs TRBV28 and TRBJ2-4; D unresolved. CDR3 length equals 16 residues. The germline V and J ends were trimmed by 5 bases and 8 bases, with 22 bases remaining between them. Per the germline V gene, CDR1 is MDHEN and CDR2 is SYDVKM. The CDR3, as DNA: TGTGCCAGCAGTCCCGGTCTACGAAGGGATGTAGACATTCAGTACTTC. Protein: CASSPGLRRDVDIQYF.

V usage is TRBV18 and J usage is TRBJ2-2, with D unresolved. This CDR3 spans 14 amino acids. Germline V lookup: CDR1 KGHSH, CDR2 LQKENI. Between the trimmed V and J ends, which lost 0 bases and 5 bases, there was a span of 7 bases. The CDR3 spells CASSPPQPTGELFF. The CDR3 bases are TGTGCCAGCTCACCACCCCAACCGACCGGGGAGCTGTTTTTT. The variable domain in full, with the rest retrieved from reference TRBV18 and TRBJ2-2, is NAGVMQNPRHLVRRRGQEARLRCSPMKGHSHVYWYRQLPEEGLKFMVYLQKENIIDESGMPKERFSAEFPKEGPSILRIQQVVRGDSAAYFCASSPPQPTGELFFGEGSRLTVL.

The table lists this clone with a count of one. V usage is TRBV7-8 and J usage is TRBJ1-2, with TRBD1 matching over 10 bases. Germline CDR1 SGHVS, CDR2 FQNEAQ. After removal of 5 bases from V and 3 bases from J, the junction contained 3 bases not matched to a gene. The CDR3 extends over 14 amino acids. The DNA of the CDR3 is TGTGCCAGCAGCGCGGGACAGGGGTACTATGGCTACACCTTC. Translation: CASSAGQGYYGYTF.